This T cell receptor (beta chain) was found in a study of identical twins. Study-level points and caveats: The same donors were not followed; conclusions instead depended on cross-sectional statistical analysis. Low generation-probability sequences were in excess among twin-shared out-of-frame alpha sequences.

MiXCR was run by TCRdb on the 5' RACE reads, yielding one entry per CDR3 protein. The sample lists around 220,000 distinct CDR3 sequences; 11% to 15% were seen once. The germline V and J ends were trimmed by 0 bases and 0 bases, with 4 bases remaining between them. Germline lookup yields CDR1 SGDLS and CDR2 YYNGEE. The CDR3 totals 14 residues. Concerning this clonotype itself: Its specificity is unknown. A much more abundant neighbour one base away suggests this may be a read error.

Sequencing was carried out using memory (CD45RO+) T cells sorted from blood. The genes are TRBV9 and TRBJ2-1; D remains unclear. This TCR derives from a woman aged 18-29 years in good health. CDR3 coding DNA: TGTGCCAGCAGCGTAGCGGTCTCCTACAATGAGCAGTTCTTC. This codes for CASSVAVSYNEQFF.